This TCR beta chain derives from a study of CD8+ T cells in alopecia areata. This clone was found a few times. This CDR3 is built from 12 residues. Trimming stripped 1 base from V and 8 bases from J, with 8 bases between. The germline CDR1 and CDR2 sequences are SEHNR and FQNEAQ (reference sequence). It was cDNA, reverse transcribed from extracted RNA, that served as the sequencing template. TCRdb keeps only in-frame clones here, not all; method: immunoSEQ multiplex PCR. This sample has 140,000 to 150,000 clones; 62% occur once, and the top ten carry around 34%. PBMCs were stained for CD3, CD4 and CD8, and CD4+ and CD8+ T cells were sorted.

The sample consisted of CD8+ T cells sorted from blood. The J gene is TRBJ1-2, the V gene TRBV7-9; D is unresolved. The sequence was collected from a human donor in good health. The CDR3 loop is CASSLVVLGYTF. CDR3 sequence (DNA): TGTGCCAGCAGCTTAGTGGTCCTCGGCTACACCTTC.